Listed below are T cell receptor beta chains from one sample, sequenced in a study of monozygotic twins with inflammatory bowel disease. For each CDR3 protein, TCRdb gives one entry from its re-call of the 5' RACE reads, without DNA. This sample's table has some 330,000 distinct CDR3 sequences. The material sequenced was blood. The receptors stem from a human donor with ulcerative colitis or Crohn's disease, or a healthy co-twin of an affected twin (not recorded which). Each CDR3 is given with its conserved first and last residue. Each record gives: V gene, J gene, CDR3 protein.

v_call: TRBV28; j_call: TRBJ2-4; cdr3_aa: CASQKGGLQAKNIQYF
v_call: TRBV14; j_call: TRBJ2-2; cdr3_aa: CASSPTPRPSLGELFF
v_call: TRBV6-1; j_call: TRBJ2-2; cdr3_aa: CASSRDSKNTGELFF
v_call: TRBV5-1; j_call: TRBJ2-3; cdr3_aa: CASSRGQTVADTQYF
v_call: TRBV7-2; j_call: TRBJ2-2; cdr3_aa: CATSATLNTGELFF
v_call: TRBV10-3; j_call: TRBJ1-5; cdr3_aa: CAIRDSVNQPQHF
v_call: TRBV7-2; j_call: TRBJ1-4; cdr3_aa: CASSLAGTNEKLFF
v_call: TRBV9; j_call: TRBJ2-7; cdr3_aa: CASSVVGTETYEQYF
v_call: TRBV6-1; j_call: TRBJ2-4; cdr3_aa: CASSHPPGTLESKNMQYF
v_call: TRBV7-2; j_call: TRBJ2-5; cdr3_aa: CASSITRKPKETQYF
v_call: TRBV5-1; j_call: TRBJ2-6; cdr3_aa: CASSFLSRGSGLSGANVLTF
v_call: TRBV7-2; j_call: TRBJ1-2; cdr3_aa: CASSYGDRGNYGYTF
v_call: TRBV24-1; j_call: TRBJ1-2; cdr3_aa: CATSDFDEAGAFYGYTF
v_call: TRBV13; j_call: TRBJ2-7; cdr3_aa: CASSTTSGGSSYEQYF
v_call: TRBV15; j_call: TRBJ2-7; cdr3_aa: CATSRDYIGQSGYEQYF
v_call: TRBV29-1; j_call: TRBJ2-1; cdr3_aa: CSVGAPLSPNEQFF
v_call: TRBV7-2; j_call: TRBJ2-5; cdr3_aa: CASSYRTSGDQETQYF
v_call: TRBV4-2; j_call: TRBJ2-7; cdr3_aa: CASSQDLIGDYEQYF
v_call: TRBV7-9; j_call: TRBJ2-1; cdr3_aa: CASSWSGEQFF
v_call: TRBV29-1; j_call: TRBJ2-5; cdr3_aa: CSVKGSGETQYF
v_call: TRBV5-4; j_call: TRBJ2-5; cdr3_aa: CASSLVGSYQETQYF
v_call: TRBV20-1; j_call: TRBJ1-1; cdr3_aa: CSARDSGTGSDTEAFF